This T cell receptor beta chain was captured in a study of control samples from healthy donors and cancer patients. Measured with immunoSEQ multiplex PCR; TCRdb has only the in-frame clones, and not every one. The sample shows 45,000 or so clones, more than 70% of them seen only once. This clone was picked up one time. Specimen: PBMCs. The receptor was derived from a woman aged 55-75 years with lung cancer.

CDR3 amino acids: CASSLADSGYGYTF. CDR3 coding DNA: TGTGCCAGCAGCTTGGCGGACAGTGGCTATGGCTACACCTTC. The chain combines TRBV5-4 with TRBJ1-2, with D maybe TRBD1 (6 bases). This CDR3 has 14 residues. Trimming removed 0 bases from V and 4 bases from J, with 10 bases in between. Germline loops: CDR1 SGHNT, CDR2 YYREEE (reference sequence).